This T cell receptor beta chain was captured by sequencing in a study of T cell repertoires in cytomegalovirus infection. Study context: A matching HLA type, together with CMV infection, was signaled by public TCR beta signatures.

Study observations and caveats: Within the response measured ex vivo, HLA-C-restricted CMV-specific TCR beta clonotypes were dominant.

Unmatched junction bases numbered 13, after V lost 4 bases and J lost 7 bases. The CDR3 extends over 16 amino acids. Looked up from germline, CDR1 is LNHDA and CDR2 is SQIVND (reference sequence). Turning to this clonotype: The antigen remains unidentified.

From the reads, TCRdb called clonotypes with MiXCR, one entry per CDR3 protein. The repertoire includes 450,000 to 600,000 distinct CDR3 sequences, around 30% of them detected once, and about a sixth sits in the top ten. The TCR sequence derives from a human donor in good health (CMV status not recorded). Some clones in this sample may be carry-over from other donors' samples. Sequencing was performed on cultured PBMCs, taken from culture after CMV antigen stimulation. The V gene is TRBV19, the J gene TRBJ2-1; 7 nucleotides agree with TRBD1. CDR3 DNA sequence: TGTGCCAGTAGTAAGAGACAGGGATACCACTATAATGAGCAGTTCTTC. Its translation: CASSKRQGYHYNEQFF.